The 13 T cell receptor gamma chains below were found in one sample sequenced in a study of gamma-delta T cells after stem cell transplantation. TCRdb made new clone calls on the RT-PCR reads using CATT. The table has about 810 gamma-chain clones, about 6% seen once. Sequenced material: gamma-delta T cells. Every receptor here comes from a human donor. It is not recorded whose cells these are; they may come from a transplant donor.

In its sample, this clone is large. Other DNA sequences in the same sample also yield this CDR3. The CDR3: CALWEEELGKKIKVF. CDR3 nucleotides: TGTGCCTTGTGGGAGGAAGAGTTGGGCAAAAAAATCAAGGTATTT. J is TRGJP and V is TRGV9. The V segment lost 2 bases and the J segment 5 bases; nucleotides outside the gene matches: 0. This CDR3 is built from 15 residues. Germline V gene data show CDR1 as GITISATS and CDR2 as ISYDGTV (reference sequence).

The chain carries TRGV9 and TRGJP. V lost 0 bases and J lost 3; bases outside the gene matches: 11. Germline lookup yields CDR1 GITISATS and CDR2 ISYDGTV (reference sequence). The length of the CDR3 is 20 residues. The CDR3: CALWEVHAPAQELGKKIKVF. CDR3 coding DNA: TGTGCCTTGTGGGAGGTGCATGCCCCTGCGCAAGAGTTGGGCAAAAAAATCAAGGTATTT.

In regard to this clone: The same CDR3 is also encoded by other DNA sequences in this sample. V and J are TRGV9 and TRGJP. The CDR3 has 16 amino acids. The trim removed 4 bases at V and 4 bases at J, leaving 4 bases unmatched. CDR1 is GITISATS, CDR2 ISYDGTV, per germline (reference sequence). The CDR3 sequence is CALWETQELGKKIKVF. The CDR3 DNA reads TGTGCCTTGTGGGAAACCCAAGAGTTGGGCAAAAAAATCAAGGTATTT.

This clone has only a few counts. A far larger clone is a single base away, which makes a read error likely. CDR3 sequence: CATWGLSDWIKTF. CDR3 sequence (DNA): TGTGCCACCTGGGGTCTGAGTGATTGGATCAAGACGTTT. The chain is built from TRGV8 and TRGJP2. The CDR3 has 13 residues. V trimming: 5 bases; J trimming: 5 bases; junction bases outside the gene matches: 5. Germline values: CDR1 VENAVY, CDR2 YDSYNSRV.

This clone was seen a handful of times. A junction end diverges from the germline sequence, so it may reflect a read error. The V and J genes are TRGV9 and TRGJP. This CDR3 is 15 amino acids long. Germline CDR1 GITISATS, CDR2 ISYDGTV (reference sequence). DNA of the CDR3: TGTGCCTTGTGGGGGGAAGAGTTGGGCAAAAAAATCGAGGTATTT. Residues: CALWGEELGKKIEVF.

CDR3 amino acids: CALWEVGGELGKKIKVF. CDR3 nucleotides: TGTGCCTTGTGGGAGGTGGGTGGGGAGTTGGGCAAAAAAATCAAGGTATTT. The chain is built from TRGV9 and TRGJP. The CDR3 runs to 17 residues. V lost 0 bases, J lost 7 bases, and 6 bases stayed unmatched. Germline V CDR1 and CDR2: GITISATS, ISYDGTV (reference sequence).

Worth noting for this clone: This CDR3 is also generated by other DNA sequences in the sample. The chain has TRGV9 and TRGJP. CDR1 GITISATS and CDR2 ISYDGTV come from the germline V gene (reference sequence). This CDR3 spans 17 amino acids. The V segment lost 0 bases and the J segment 4 bases; nucleotides outside the gene matches: 3. CDR3 in amino acids: CALWEVNQELGKKIKVF. CDR3 nucleotides: TGTGCCTTGTGGGAGGTGAATCAAGAGTTGGGCAAAAAAATCAAGGTATTT.

The genes are TRGV9 and TRGJP. The CDR3 is made up of 17 amino acids. Unmatched junction bases numbered 9, after V lost 2 bases and J lost 8 bases. Germline CDR1 GITISATS, CDR2 ISYDGTV (reference sequence). This CDR3 reads CALWEGTIQLGKKIKVF. The CDR3 DNA reads TGTGCCTTGTGGGAGGGAACAATACAGTTGGGCAAAAAAATCAAGGTATTT.

V is TRGV9 and J is TRGJP. The CDR3 runs to 15 residues. Germline V gene data show CDR1 as GITISATS and CDR2 as ISYDGTV (reference sequence). V lost 6 bases to trimming and J lost 2 bases; unmatched junction nucleotides: 1. In DNA form, the CDR3 reads TGTGCCTTGTGGAGGCAAGAGTTGGGCAAAAAAATCAAGGTATTT. This encodes CALWRQELGKKIKVF.

Judged by abundance, this clone is large. A single base is all that separates this from a far larger clone, so a read error is likely. Other DNA variants within this sample encode the same CDR3. V is TRGV9 and J is TRGJP. The germline CDR1 and CDR2 sequences are GITISATS and ISYDGTV (reference sequence). V gave up 1 base and J gave up 4 bases; unmatched junction bases: 1. CDR3 size: 16 residues. CDR3 bases: TGTGCCTTGTGGGAGGTCCAAGAGTTGGGCAAAAAAATCAAGGTATTT. Its protein is CALWEVQELGKKIKVF.

This clone came up a few times. A much more abundant neighbour one base away suggests this may be a read error. The identical CDR3 is also encoded by other nucleotide sequences in the sample. The rearrangement joins TRGV9 to TRGJP. The CDR3 covers 18 residues. Per germline, CDR1 GITISATS and CDR2 ISYDGTV (reference sequence). The CDR3 nucleotides are TGTGCCCTGTGGGAGGTGCGCTATCAAGAGTTGGGCAAAAAAATCAAGGTATTT. Residues: CALWEVRYQELGKKIKVF.

This clone was picked up a small number of times. This likely reflects a read error, since a far larger clone is one base away. Other DNA sequences in this specimen translate into the identical CDR3. The V call is TRGV9, the J call TRGJP. Germline values: CDR1 GITISATS, CDR2 ISYDGTV (reference sequence). The CDR3 totals 16 residues. The DNA for the CDR3 is TGCGCCTTGTGGGAGGATGGAGAGTTGGGCAAAAAAATCAAGGTATTT. This sequence encodes CALWEDGELGKKIKVF.

In this sample, this clone is large. This CDR3 is also generated by other DNA sequences in the sample. The chain uses TRGV9 and TRGJP. There are 17 residues in the CDR3. J lost 4 bases, V lost 2 bases, and 5 bases had no gene match. Germline CDR1 GITISATS, CDR2 ISYDGTV (reference sequence). The CDR3 protein is CALWEAKQELGKKIKVF. The CDR3, as DNA: TGTGCCTTGTGGGAGGCAAAACAAGAGTTGGGCAAAAAAATCAAGGTATTT.